These T cell receptor beta chains were read from a single sample in a study of shared clonotypes between healthy human individuals. Generated by immunoSEQ multiplex PCR, the TCRdb table keeps only in-frame clones and is missing some. The sample lists millions of clones, more than 85% seen once, with around 1.7% in the top ten. The sample comprised naive CD8+ T cells from PBMCs. The receptors derive from a man younger than 35 in good health. Some clones in this sample may be carry-over from other donors' samples. The CDR3 runs from the conserved cysteine through the conserved F or W.

>TRBV19
CASSIAGWGNTEAFF
>TRBV7-2
CASSLKGGPHVLNEQFF
>TRBV7-9
CASSYRGFDEQYF
>TRBV21-1
CASSKDADRYEQYF
>TRBV10-3
CAIRQGNTEAFF
>TRBV28
CASSPTLLQPNYGYTF
>TRBV7-2
CASSFRGDRAIASYGYTF
>TRBV9
CASSPDQSLGDTQYF
>TRBV27
CASLFLNEQFF
>TRBV2
CASSEEEGAREQFF
>TRBV5-6
CASSSDVIPTTNYGYTF
>TRBV10-3
CAIWTGTYSGNTIYF
>TRBV9
CASSVAASGSMETQYF
>TRBV7-2
CASSGHGTTIEQFF
>TRBV27
CASSPASGSTYNEQFF
>TRBV28
CASSGHRGQPQHF
>TRBV4-1
CASSQVRDNTEAFF
>TRBV4-1
CASSQGGTGYEQYF
>TRBV7-9
CASSPGGPYEQYF
>TRBV9
CASSDDGLSYEQYF
>TRBV11-2
CASSLSTGPGRGETQYF
>TRBV9
CASSVDGANEQYF
>TRBV7-3
CASSSTGGQADTQYF
>TRBV4-3
CASSQDIFQGDEAFF
>TRBV27
CASSAGTAVTDTQYF
>TRBV19
CASSIMGNSLLYNEQFF
>TRBV5-1
CASTSGGVKYEQYF
>TRBV7-6
CASGPGDSYEQYF
>TRBV4-1
CASSRRDFITGELFF
>TRBV7-3
CASSLSAGGTEAFF
>TRBV4-3
CASSQDRDTLYEQYF
>TRBV27
CASSLSTSVWNEQFF
>TRBV5-6
CASSLALGQGHNEQFF